The clone carrying this T cell receptor (beta chain) was seen a few times. Some clones are missing from TCRdb's copy, which holds only in-frame ones; the method was immunoSEQ multiplex PCR. The table includes about 9,800 clones, just over 65% detected once. The ends lost 3 bases at V and 3 bases at J; junction bases unmatched: 14. The CDR3 is 19 residues long. The germline CDR1 and CDR2 sequences are LGHNA and YSLEER. The data stem from a study of tissue T cells after allogeneic stem cell transplantation. Source: tissue from the stomach, taken at autopsy. The chain links TRBV4-3 to TRBJ2-3; 11 bases map to TRBD1. This TCR derives from a male donor at least 60 years old with lung cancer. In DNA form, the CDR3 reads TGCGCCAGCAGCCAGCAAAGACCAGGACAGGGGGCTGTGACAGATACGCAGTATTTT. Encoded protein: CASSQQRPGQGAVTDTQYF.